This T cell receptor beta chain was retrieved from a study of blood T cell repertoires in COVID-19. Study background: The United States, Italy and Spain provided the acute and convalescent COVID-19 samples. T cells, B-cell-depleted T cells, or PBMCs supplied cDNA or gDNA.

As originally analysed: Reference gene primer amplification gave nucleated cell count estimates. This table comes from immunoSEQ multiplex PCR, and its TCRdb copy is limited to in-frame clones, with some not included. That table supplies the V and J calls and clone size; D and trimming were determined from the DNA. The sample holds hundreds of thousands of clones, about nine tenths seen once. Seattle enrolled patients during active infection and tracked them longitudinally. There are 14 residues in the CDR3. V was trimmed by 3 bases and J by 4 bases, leaving 12 bases between them. CDR1 and CDR2 from the germline V gene are SEHNR and FQNEAQ (reference sequence).

Input material: peripheral blood. The chain recombines TRBV7-9 with TRBJ1-1; maybe TRBD1 (6 bases). The clonotype comes from a young woman with COVID-19, enrolled during active disease. CDR3 nucleotides: TGTGCCAGCAGCTTGGAGGGGGGGCGCACTGAAGCTTTCTTT. Amino acid sequence: CASSLEGGRTEAFF.